This T cell receptor (beta chain) was documented in a study of blood T cell repertoires in COVID-19. Study information: Samples taken during acute and convalescent COVID-19 were collected in the United States, Italy and Spain. PBMCs, B-cell-depleted T cells, or T cells were the source of the cDNA or gDNA that made up the material.

Per the original methods: Reference gene primer amplification yielded estimated nucleated cell counts. TCRdb's table, derived via immunoSEQ multiplex PCR, lists solely in-frame clones and lacks some. V and J calls and clone size follow that table, whereas D and trimming were derived from the DNA. Among fewer than 300,000 clones listed, about 88% were seen once. V lost 2 bases and J lost 1; bases outside the gene matches: 14. CDR3 length: 18 residues. Germline V gene data show CDR1 as SGHVS and CDR2 as FNYEAQ. The chain has TRBV7-6 and TRBJ2-7; 7 nucleotides match TRBD1. Sequencing used peripheral blood. The clonotype originates from a woman between 40 and 50 years old who had recovered from COVID-19. CDR3 region: CASSLQGVGVRLSYEQYF. CDR3 nucleotide sequence: TGTGCCAGCAGCTTACAGGGGGTGGGGGTTCGCCTATCCTACGAGCAGTACTTC.